This TCR beta chain came from a study of CD4+ T cells in melanoma. Study-level points and caveats: A reported correlation linked neoantigen-specific CD4+ T cells to CD8+, macrophage and B cell function. Diverse differentiation states were reported for melanoma neoantigen-specific CD4+ T cells.

Using immunoSEQ multiplex PCR, the repertoire was profiled, and TCRdb retains in-frame clones only, with some absent. The sample lists about 140,000 clones, around 90% occurring once. On this clone itself: The antigen is unknown.

The germline CDR1 and CDR2 sequences are SGHRS and YFSETQ. Trimming left V 5 bases short and J 3 bases short, with 17 bases between. This CDR3 has 16 residues. The chain joins TRBV5-1 to TRBJ2-2; the D gene is possibly TRBD1 (5 bases). The sequence was collected from a human donor with melanoma. In nucleotides, the CDR3 is TGCGCCAGCAGGTTAAGGGGATCTCCTGACACCGGGGAGCTGTTTTTT. Its translation is CASRLRGSPDTGELFF.